The sample holds one count of the clone carrying this T cell receptor beta chain. Its specificity is unknown. The sample comes from a study of T cell responses to AZD1222 COVID-19 vaccine. Here immunoSEQ multiplex PCR was the method, and the copy in TCRdb shows in-frame clones only, minus some. The sample comprises 90,000 to 150,000 clones, about 90% of which are singletons, and approximately 7.9% rests with the top ten. General study findings and limits: Spike-specific TCR breadth and depth both grew after two AZD1222 doses. Researchers report vaccine-associated CD4 TCRs spanning spike, with dominance at 160-218 and 743-854. As reported, nearly half of all spike-specific TCRs target variant regions that are unmutated. Only a handful of AZD1222 recipients, several in all, had baseline seropositivity.

The receptor was derived from an adult who received the AZD1222 COVID-19 vaccine. The starting material was peripheral blood, obtained 28 days after the second AZD1222 dose.

The DNA of the CDR3 is TGTGCCAGCAGCCAAGGGGCGGGGCTTGGTGGAAACACCATATATTTT. This codes for CASSQGAGLGGNTIYF. The chain couples TRBV3-1 (or the pseudogene TRBV3-2) to TRBJ1-3; possibly TRBD1 for D (5 bases). The germline V gene has CDR1 LGHDT and CDR2 YNNKEL (reference sequence). The CDR3 contains 16 residues. V lost 1 base to trimming and J lost 3 bases, with 13 bases between them.